This TCR beta chain is drawn from a study of cytomegalovirus exposure and HLA in healthy donors. A multiplex PCR was run with 60 Vbeta primers and 13 Jbeta primers. Profiling relied on immunoSEQ multiplex PCR, and the TCRdb table lists in-frame clones only, not all of them. The sample has 55,000 to 80,000 clones, approximately 71% seen once. General study findings and limits: Reports state that TCR beta sequences accurately predicted most subjects' HLA-A and HLA-B alleles. Later analysis identified around 15,000 TCR beta sequences associated with HLA alleles, using a false discovery rate threshold of 0.05. Most TCRs appeared rarely, but some public TCRs recurred in many donors.

This clone was detected only a few times. Its antigen is not identified. CDR3 size: 16 residues. J was trimmed by 5 bases and V by 0 bases; bases with no gene match: 5. Germline CDR1 SEHNR, CDR2 FQNEAQ (reference sequence). The rearrangement uses TRBV7-9 and TRBJ2-1; the match to TRBD2 covers 9 bases. Material: PBMCs. The receptor was derived from a man in his fifties in good health and CMV-seropositive. CDR3 nucleotide sequence: TGTGCCAGCAGCTTAGCGTTAATAGCGGGAGACAATGAGCAGTTCTTC. As protein: CASSLALIAGDNEQFF.